A single T cell receptor beta chain is shown here with its context. One junction end does not reproduce the germline sequence, and a read error may be involved. This entry belongs to a study of blood T cell repertoires in COVID-19. Study context: Sites in the United States, Italy and Spain provided acute and convalescent COVID-19 samples. PBMCs, B-cell-depleted T cells, or T cells were the source of the cDNA or gDNA that made up the material.

Original methodology: Estimates of nucleated cell counts were drawn from the amplification of reference gene primers. Method: immunoSEQ multiplex PCR; TCRdb's copy keeps in-frame clones and lacks some. That table supplies the V and J calls and clone size; D and trimming were determined from the DNA. Altogether tens of thousands of clones are present, 85% to 90% being singletons, with the ten largest covering 15% to 20%. The V gene's germline CDR1 is MNHNS and CDR2 SASEGT. This CDR3 spans 17 amino acids. The sequenced sample was peripheral blood. This sequence was found in an older woman with active COVID-19. The rearrangement joins TRBV6-1 to TRBJ1-6; 9 nucleotides match TRBD1. This chain's CDR3 is CASSEQGTGHIYSPLHF. CDR3 sequence (DNA): TGTGCCAGCAGTGAACAGGGGACAGGGCATATCTATTCCCCCCTCCACTTT.